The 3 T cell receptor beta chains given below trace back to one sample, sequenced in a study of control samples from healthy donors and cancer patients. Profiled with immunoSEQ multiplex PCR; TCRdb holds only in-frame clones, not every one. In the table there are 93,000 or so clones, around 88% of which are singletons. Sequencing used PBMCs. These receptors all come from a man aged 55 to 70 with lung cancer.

In DNA form, the CDR3 reads TGCGCCAGCAGCTGGACGACCGGTCGGGGCTACACCTTC. Protein product: CASSWTTGRGYTF. The chain combines TRBV5-1 with TRBJ1-2; the D is unclear. The CDR3 extends over 13 amino acids. V gave up 3 bases and J gave up 8 bases, with 14 bases separating them. From germline, CDR1 is SGHRS and CDR2 YFSETQ.

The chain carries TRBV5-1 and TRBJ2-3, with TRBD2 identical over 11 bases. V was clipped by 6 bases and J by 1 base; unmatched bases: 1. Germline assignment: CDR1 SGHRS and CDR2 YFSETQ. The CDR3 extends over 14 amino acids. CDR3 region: CASTTSGGTDTQYF. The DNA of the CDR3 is TGCGCCAGCACGACTAGCGGGGGCACAGATACGCAGTATTTT.

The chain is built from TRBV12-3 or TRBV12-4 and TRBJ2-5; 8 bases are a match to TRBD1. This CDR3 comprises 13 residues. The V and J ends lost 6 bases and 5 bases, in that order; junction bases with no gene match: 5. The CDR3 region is CASSRRGLETQYF. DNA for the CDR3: TGTGCCAGCAGCCGCAGGGGGCTCGAGACCCAGTACTTC.